Within the sample, the clone carrying this TCR beta chain is medium-sized. These data come from a study of prognosis after radiotherapy for stage I lung cancer. The authors amplified TCR beta CDR3 from genomic DNA using two-round multiplex PCR. For every TRBV and TRBJ gene, a specific primer was used in first-round PCR. TCRdb ran MiXCR on the multiplex PCR reads and lists one entry per CDR3 protein. The table shows 30,000 to 40,000 distinct CDR3 sequences, with under 40% occurring only once. The CDR3 covers 17 residues. CDR1 is MNHEY and CDR2 is SVGAGI in the germline V gene. The V and J ends lost 6 bases and 1 base, in that order; junction bases with no gene match: 6.

This sequence was found in a donor over 45 with non-small cell lung cancer. The sequencing used PBMCs, collected before or after stereotactic body radiation therapy (not recorded which). The chain couples TRBV6-5 to TRBJ1-6; TRBD1 agrees at 10 bases. CDR3 bases: TGTGCCAGCAGCCCTTGGACAGGGGGGTCCTATAATTCACCCCTCCACTTT. This encodes CASSPWTGGSYNSPLHF.